This entry describes one T cell receptor beta chain. Its antigen is unidentified. The libraries were made with immunoSEQ v3. Each library reached roughly 1.9 million read pairs, or about 5-6.5 million at deep level. The table came from immunoSEQ multiplex PCR; TCRdb's copy has only in-frame clones and leaves some out. The data contain over 20,000 clones, 72% of them singletons. This sample is drawn from a study of TIL therapy for anti-PD-1-resistant metastatic lung cancer. General study findings and limits: Many TIL product clones were absent from baseline tumor, suggesting clonal contraction.

Looked up from germline, CDR1 is LGHNA and CDR2 is YNFKEQ. The CDR3 runs to 16 residues. V shed 2 bases and J shed 4 bases, with 15 bases lying between them. The time point: pre-treatment sample, taken before nivolumab and TIL therapy. Pleural nodules or supraclavicular lymph nodes made up most of the excised metastases sampled. The sequencing here drew on tumor tissue, taken at baseline. This receptor was obtained from a person between 25 and 80 years old with non-small cell lung cancer. The chain uses TRBV4-2 and TRBJ2-1, with D perhaps matching TRBD2 (5 bases). The CDR3 loop reads CASSQQVATAYNEQFF. CDR3 nucleotides: TGTGCCAGCAGCCAACAGGTAGCGACGGCTTACAATGAGCAGTTCTTC.